This T cell receptor beta chain emerged from a study of post-analysis software for immune sequencing data. Turning to the study itself: The disease courses covered relapsing-remitting, secondary progressive and progressive-relapsing multiple sclerosis.

Prepared libraries of TCR beta cDNA carried unique molecular identifiers. Each sample of roughly 1 to 11 million input T cells yielded 500,000 or so cDNA molecules, so each molecule approximated one T cell. From the PCR reads, TCRdb called clonotypes with MiXCR, one entry per CDR3 protein. The table records a few hundred thousand distinct CDR3 sequences, around 40% of them present only once. Findings and limits, study-wide: Same-batch preparations were strongly co-clustered by F measure. Controls showed significantly higher normalized Chao1 diversity than did multiple sclerosis patients.

This clonotype has at least ten counts. Its target is unknown. Sample: blood. The sequence was collected from a girl under 18 with multiple sclerosis.

Written as DNA, the CDR3 is TGCAGCGTTGACGATGTATCCGATGAGCAGTTCTTC. Translated, it gives CSVDDVSDEQFF. The chain has TRBV29-1 and TRBJ2-1; no clear D gene. This CDR3 comprises 12 residues. V lost 3 bases, J lost 8 bases, and 11 bases lay in between. Germline loops: CDR1 SQVTM, CDR2 ANQGSEA.